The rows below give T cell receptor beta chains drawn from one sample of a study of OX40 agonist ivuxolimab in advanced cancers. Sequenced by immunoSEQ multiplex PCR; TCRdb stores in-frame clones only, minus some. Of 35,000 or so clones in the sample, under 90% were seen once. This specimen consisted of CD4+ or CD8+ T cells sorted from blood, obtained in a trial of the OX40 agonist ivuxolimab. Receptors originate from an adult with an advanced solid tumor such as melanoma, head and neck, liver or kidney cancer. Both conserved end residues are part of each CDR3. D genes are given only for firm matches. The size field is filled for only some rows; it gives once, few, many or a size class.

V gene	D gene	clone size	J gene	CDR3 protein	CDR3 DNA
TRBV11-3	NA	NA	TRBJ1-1	CASSLYGGKNTEAFF	TGTGCCAGCAGCCTTTATGGGGGGAAGAACACTGAAGCTTTCTTT
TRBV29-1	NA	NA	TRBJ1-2	CSVAGLRGYTF	TGCAGCGTGGCAGGGTTGAGAGGCTACACCTTC
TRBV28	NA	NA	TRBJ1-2	CASSLYSGADGYTF	TGTGCCAGCAGTTTATATTCGGGGGCGGATGGCTACACCTTC
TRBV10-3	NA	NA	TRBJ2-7	CATISPSSYEQYF	TGTGCCACCATCAGTCCTAGCTCCTACGAGCAGTACTTC
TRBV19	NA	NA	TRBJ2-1	CASSYGPEGTYNEQFF	TGTGCCAGTAGCTACGGACCGGAGGGCACCTACAATGAGCAGTTCTTC
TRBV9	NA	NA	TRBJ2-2	CASSVGPGELFF	TGTGCCAGCAGCGTAGGACCCGGGGAGCTGTTTTTT
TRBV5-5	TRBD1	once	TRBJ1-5	CASSYSTGQGFNQPQHF	TGTGCCAGCAGCTATAGCACGGGACAGGGTTTCAATCAGCCCCAGCATTTT
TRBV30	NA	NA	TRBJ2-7	CAWGSYEQYF	TGTGCCTGGGGGAGTTACGAGCAGTACTTC
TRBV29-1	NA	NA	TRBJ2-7	CSVESRGGDEQYF	TGCAGCGTGGAGTCCAGGGGCGGCGACGAGCAGTACTTC
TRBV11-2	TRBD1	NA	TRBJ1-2	CASSASLGQLYGYTF	TGTGCCAGCAGCGCGTCACTGGGACAGCTCTATGGCTACACCTTC
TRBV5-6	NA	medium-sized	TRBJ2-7	CASSLVARPYEQYF	TGTGCCAGCAGCTTGGTAGCCCGACCCTACGAGCAGTACTTC
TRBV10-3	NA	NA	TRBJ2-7	CAISATEDYEQYF	TGTGCCATCAGCGCTACAGAGGACTACGAGCAGTACTTC
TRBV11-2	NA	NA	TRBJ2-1	CASSYMTGYNEQFF	TGTGCCAGCAGCTATATGACAGGCTACAATGAGCAGTTCTTC
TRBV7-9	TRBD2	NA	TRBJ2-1	CASARVAGANEQFF	TGTGCCAGCGCCCGGGTAGCGGGAGCGAATGAGCAGTTCTTC
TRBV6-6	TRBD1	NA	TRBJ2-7	CASSYGQGPYEQYF	TGTGCCAGCAGTTACGGACAGGGACCCTACGAGCAGTACTTC
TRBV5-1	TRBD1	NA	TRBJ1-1	CASSMGTGPAFF	TGCGCCAGCAGCATGGGGACAGGACCAGCTTTCTTT
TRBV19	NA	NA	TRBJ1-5	CASTTYGGNQPQHF	TGTGCCAGTACTACCTATGGAGGCAATCAGCCCCAGCATTTT
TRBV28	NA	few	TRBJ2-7	CASGILKDEQYF	TGTGCCAGCGGGATCTTAAAGGACGAGCAGTACTTC
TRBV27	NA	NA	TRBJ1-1	CASSLNPPGTEAFF	TGTGCCAGCAGTTTAAACCCCCCGGGGACTGAAGCTTTCTTT
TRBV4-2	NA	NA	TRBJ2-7	CASSQELGGSIREQYF	TGTGCCAGCAGCCAAGAGTTAGGTGGGAGTATCCGGGAGCAGTACTTC
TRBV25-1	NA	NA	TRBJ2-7	CASGRNEQYF	TGTGCCAGCGGTCGAAACGAGCAGTACTTC
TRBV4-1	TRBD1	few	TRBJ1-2	CASSQVEGGRGYTF	TGCGCCAGCAGCCAAGTCGAAGGGGGCCGGGGCTACACCTTC
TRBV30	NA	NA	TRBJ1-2	CAWPPTLGWLYGYTF	TGTGCCTGGCCACCTACGTTAGGGTGGCTCTATGGCTACACCTTC
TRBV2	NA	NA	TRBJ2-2	CASSGTASPHREITGELFF	TGTGCCAGCAGTGGGACCGCAAGCCCCCACAGGGAGATCACCGGGGAGCTGTTTTTT
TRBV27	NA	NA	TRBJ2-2	CASSAPAGGGTGELFF	TGTGCCAGCAGTGCCCCTGCAGGAGGAGGAACCGGGGAGCTGTTTTTT
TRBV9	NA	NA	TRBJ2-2	CASSVGWNTGELFF	TGTGCCAGCAGCGTAGGATGGAACACCGGGGAGCTGTTTTTT